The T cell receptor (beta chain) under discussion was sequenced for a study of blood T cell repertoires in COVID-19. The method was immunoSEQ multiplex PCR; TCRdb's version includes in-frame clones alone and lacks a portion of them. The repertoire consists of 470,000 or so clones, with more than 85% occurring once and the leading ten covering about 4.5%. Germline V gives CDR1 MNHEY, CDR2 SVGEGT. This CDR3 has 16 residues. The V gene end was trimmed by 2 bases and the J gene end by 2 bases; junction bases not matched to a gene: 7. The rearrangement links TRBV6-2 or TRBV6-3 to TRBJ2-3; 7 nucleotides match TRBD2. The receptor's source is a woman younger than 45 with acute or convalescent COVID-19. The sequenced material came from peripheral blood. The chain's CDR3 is CASSYRKSGVTDTQYF. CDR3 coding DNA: TGTGCCAGCAGTTACCGAAAAAGCGGGGTCACAGATACGCAGTATTTT.